This T cell receptor (beta chain) was identified in a study of molecular identifiers for immune sequencing clone quantification. Across the whole study: Split five ways in replicates, RNA from roughly 20,000 or 100,000 naive CD8 cells had four portions sequenced.

Study findings and constraints: Clone sizes could be underestimated for highly expanded clones when identical TCR molecules share a barcode.

In preparing bulk TCR libraries, previously described methods and listed TCR primers were used. TCRdb re-called the PCR reads with MiXCR, one entry per CDR3 protein. The data hold under 350,000 distinct CDR3 sequences, with roughly a quarter observed a single time. J lost 3 bases, V lost 4 bases, and 2 bases had no gene match. Germline V gives CDR1 MGHRA, CDR2 YSYEKL. This CDR3 has 15 amino acids. In regard to this clonotype: Its antigen is currently unknown.

This clonotype originated in a human donor in good health. Some libraries in this study had Jurkat cell RNA spiked in. What was sequenced was naive CD8+ T cells from blood, with Jurkat cell RNA spiked in. The subset here: FACS-sorted CD8+CD4-CCR7+CD45RA+ naive T cells. The genes are TRBV4-1 and TRBJ2-7, with TRBD2 matching 14 bases. The CDR3 DNA reads as TGCGCCAGCAGCCCAGGGACTAGCGGGGGCTACGAGCAGTACTTC. This translates into CASSPGTSGGYEQYF.